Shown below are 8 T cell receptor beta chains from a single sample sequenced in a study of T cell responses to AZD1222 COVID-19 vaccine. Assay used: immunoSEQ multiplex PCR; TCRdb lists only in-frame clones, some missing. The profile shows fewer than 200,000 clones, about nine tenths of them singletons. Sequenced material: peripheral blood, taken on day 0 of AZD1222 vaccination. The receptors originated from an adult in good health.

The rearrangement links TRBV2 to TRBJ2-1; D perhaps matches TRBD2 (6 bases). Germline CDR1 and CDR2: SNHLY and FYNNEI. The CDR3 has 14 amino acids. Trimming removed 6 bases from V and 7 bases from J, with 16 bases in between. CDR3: CASRGRGGRNEQFF. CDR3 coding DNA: TGTGCCAGCAGGGGGCGCGGTGGGAGGAATGAGCAGTTCTTC.

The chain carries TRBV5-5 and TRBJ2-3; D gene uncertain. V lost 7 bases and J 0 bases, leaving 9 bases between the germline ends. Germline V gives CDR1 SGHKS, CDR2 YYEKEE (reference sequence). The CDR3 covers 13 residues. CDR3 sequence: CASALDSTDTQYF. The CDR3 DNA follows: TGTGCCAGCGCTCTGGACAGCACAGATACGCAGTATTTT.

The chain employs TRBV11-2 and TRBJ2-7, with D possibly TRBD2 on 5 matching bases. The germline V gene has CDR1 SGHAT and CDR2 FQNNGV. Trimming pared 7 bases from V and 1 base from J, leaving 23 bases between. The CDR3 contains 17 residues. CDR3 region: CASTQGSWESGSYEQYF. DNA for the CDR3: TGTGCCAGCACGCAAGGGAGTTGGGAGTCAGGTTCCTACGAGCAGTACTTC.

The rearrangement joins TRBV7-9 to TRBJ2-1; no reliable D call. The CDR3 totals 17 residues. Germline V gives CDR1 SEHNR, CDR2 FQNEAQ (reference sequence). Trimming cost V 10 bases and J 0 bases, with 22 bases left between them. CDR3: CATLTADWVSSYNEQFF. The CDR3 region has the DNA TGTGCCACCCTAACCGCCGATTGGGTTAGCTCCTACAATGAGCAGTTCTTC.

CDR3 amino acids: CAWSERIRETQYF. The CDR3 DNA reads TGTGCCTGGAGTGAACGGATCCGGGAGACCCAGTACTTC. The chain links TRBV30 to TRBJ2-5; D uncertain. The V gene lost 1 base and the J gene lost 5 bases, with 11 bases spanning the gap. Germline values: CDR1 GTSNPN, CDR2 SVGIG (reference sequence). The CDR3 loop spans 13 amino acids.

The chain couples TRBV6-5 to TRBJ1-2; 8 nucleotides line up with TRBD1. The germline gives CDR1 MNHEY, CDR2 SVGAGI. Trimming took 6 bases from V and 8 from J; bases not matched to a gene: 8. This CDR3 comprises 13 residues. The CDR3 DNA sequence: TGTGCCAGCAGCGACTACAGGGGGGTCGGCTACACCTTC. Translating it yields CASSDYRGVGYTF.

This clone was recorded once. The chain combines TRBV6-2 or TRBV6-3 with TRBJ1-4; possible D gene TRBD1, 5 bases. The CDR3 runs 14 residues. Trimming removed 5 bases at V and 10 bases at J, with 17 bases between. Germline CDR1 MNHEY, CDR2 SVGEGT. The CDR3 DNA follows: TGTGCCAGCAGTCTCCAGGGCGGGACGCGAAAACTGTTTTTT. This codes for CASSLQGGTRKLFF.

CDR3 bases: TGCAGCGTTGGCATGAACACTGAAGCTTTCTTT. This encodes CSVGMNTEAFF. This chain connects TRBV29-1 to TRBJ1-1; D gene unclear. The length of the CDR3 is 11 residues. Germline CDR1 SQVTM, CDR2 ANQGSEA. The V and J ends lost 4 bases and 0 bases respectively, with 3 bases between them.